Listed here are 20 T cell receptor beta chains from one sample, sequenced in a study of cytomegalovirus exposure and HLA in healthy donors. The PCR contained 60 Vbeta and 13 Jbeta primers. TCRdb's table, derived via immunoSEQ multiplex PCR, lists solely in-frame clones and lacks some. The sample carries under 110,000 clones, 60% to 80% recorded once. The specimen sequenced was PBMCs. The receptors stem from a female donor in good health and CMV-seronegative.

CDR3 protein: CASSLGGFDGYTF. CDR3 nucleotides: TGTGCCAGCAGCTTAGGAGGATTTGATGGCTACACCTTC. The chain couples TRBV11-2 to TRBJ1-2; unclear D gene. The CDR3 is 13 amino acids. Per the germline V gene, CDR1 is SGHAT and CDR2 is FQNNGV. Trimming removed 1 base from V and 6 bases from J, with 9 bases in between.

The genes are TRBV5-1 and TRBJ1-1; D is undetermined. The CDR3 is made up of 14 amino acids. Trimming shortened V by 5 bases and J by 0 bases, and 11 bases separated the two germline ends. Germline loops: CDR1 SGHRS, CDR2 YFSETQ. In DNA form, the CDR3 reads TGCGCCAGCAGTGGAGGACGGATGAACACTGAAGCTTTCTTT. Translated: CASSGGRMNTEAFF.

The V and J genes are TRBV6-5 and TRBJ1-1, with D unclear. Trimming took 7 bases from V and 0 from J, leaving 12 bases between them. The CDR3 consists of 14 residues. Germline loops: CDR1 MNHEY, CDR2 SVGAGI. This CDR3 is CASMRGSVNTEAFF. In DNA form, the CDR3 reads TGTGCCAGCATGCGGGGATCCGTGAACACTGAAGCTTTCTTT.

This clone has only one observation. The CDR3 loop is CASSLGPRGYEQYF. In DNA, the CDR3 is TGTGCCAGCAGCTTGGGCCCTAGGGGCTACGAGCAGTACTTC. V and J are TRBV7-2 and TRBJ2-7; D may be TRBD1 (5 bases). This CDR3 is built from 14 residues. The V gene lost 3 bases and the J gene lost 3 bases, with 12 bases spanning the gap. The V gene's germline CDR1 is SGHTA and CDR2 FQGNSA.

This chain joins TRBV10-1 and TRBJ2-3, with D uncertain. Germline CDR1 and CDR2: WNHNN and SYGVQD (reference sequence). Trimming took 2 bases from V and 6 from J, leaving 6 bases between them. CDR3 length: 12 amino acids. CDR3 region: CASSENLDTQYF. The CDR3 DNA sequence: TGCGCCAGCAGTGAGAATCTGGATACGCAGTATTTT.

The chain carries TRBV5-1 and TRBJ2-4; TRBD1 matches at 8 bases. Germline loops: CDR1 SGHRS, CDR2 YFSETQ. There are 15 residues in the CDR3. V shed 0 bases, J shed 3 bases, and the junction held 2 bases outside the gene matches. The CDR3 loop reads CASSLETGGKNIQYF. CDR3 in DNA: TGCGCCAGCAGCTTGGAAACAGGGGGCAAAAACATTCAGTACTTC.

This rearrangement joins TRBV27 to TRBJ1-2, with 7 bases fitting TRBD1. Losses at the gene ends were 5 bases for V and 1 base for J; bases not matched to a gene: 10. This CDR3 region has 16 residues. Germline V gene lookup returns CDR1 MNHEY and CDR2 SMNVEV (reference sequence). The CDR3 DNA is TGTGCCAGCAGTCCTCGGGACAGACTAATTAACTATGGCTACACCTTC. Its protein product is CASSPRDRLINYGYTF.

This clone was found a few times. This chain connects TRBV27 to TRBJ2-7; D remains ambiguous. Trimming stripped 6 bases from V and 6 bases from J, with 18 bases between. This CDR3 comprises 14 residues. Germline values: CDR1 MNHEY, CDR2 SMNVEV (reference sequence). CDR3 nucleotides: TGTGCCAGCAGCCCCAATTTAGTCGCTAGCGAGCAGTACTTC. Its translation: CASSPNLVASEQYF.

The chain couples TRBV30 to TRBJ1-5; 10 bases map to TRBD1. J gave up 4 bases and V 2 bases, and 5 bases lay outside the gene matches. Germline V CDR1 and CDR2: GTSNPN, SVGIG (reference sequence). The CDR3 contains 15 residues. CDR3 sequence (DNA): TGTGCCTGGAGTAAGGGACAGGGGAGGAATCAGCCCCAGCATTTT. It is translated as CAWSKGQGRNQPQHF.

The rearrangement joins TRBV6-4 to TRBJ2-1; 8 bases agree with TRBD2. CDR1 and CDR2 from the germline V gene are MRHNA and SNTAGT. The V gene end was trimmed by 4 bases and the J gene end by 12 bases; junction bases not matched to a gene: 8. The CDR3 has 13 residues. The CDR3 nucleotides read TGTGCCAGCAGTGTGAAGCGGGAGACACGGCAGTTCTTC. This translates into CASSVKRETRQFF.

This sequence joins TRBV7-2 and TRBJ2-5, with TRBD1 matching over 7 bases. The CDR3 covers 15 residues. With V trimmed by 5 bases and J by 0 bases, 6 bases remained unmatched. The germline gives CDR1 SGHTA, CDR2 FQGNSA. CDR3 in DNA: TGTGCCAGCAGCCTACAAGGGACAGACCAAGAGACCCAGTACTTC. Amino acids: CASSLQGTDQETQYF.

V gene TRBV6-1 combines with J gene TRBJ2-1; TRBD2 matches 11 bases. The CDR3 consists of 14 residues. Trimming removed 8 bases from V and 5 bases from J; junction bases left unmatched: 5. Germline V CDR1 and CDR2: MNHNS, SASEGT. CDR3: CASAGLAVNNEQFF. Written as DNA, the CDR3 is TGTGCCAGCGCGGGACTAGCGGTCAACAATGAGCAGTTCTTC.

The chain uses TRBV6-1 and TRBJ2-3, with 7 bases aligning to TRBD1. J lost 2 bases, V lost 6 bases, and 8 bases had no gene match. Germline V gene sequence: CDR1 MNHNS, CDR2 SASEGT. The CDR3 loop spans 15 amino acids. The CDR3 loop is CASRTPGQNTDTQYF. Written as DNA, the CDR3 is TGTGCCAGCAGGACCCCGGGACAGAACACAGATACGCAGTATTTT.

CDR3 sequence reads: CASAGRTETQYF. The CDR3 nucleotides read TGTGCCTCAGCAGGGAGGACGGAGACCCAGTACTTC. J is TRBJ2-5 and V is TRBV6-5, with a tentative D call TRBD2 (6 bases). V lost 11 bases to trimming and J lost 5 bases, with 15 bases between them. The CDR3 spans 12 residues. Germline CDR1 reads MNHEY; CDR2 reads SVGAGI.

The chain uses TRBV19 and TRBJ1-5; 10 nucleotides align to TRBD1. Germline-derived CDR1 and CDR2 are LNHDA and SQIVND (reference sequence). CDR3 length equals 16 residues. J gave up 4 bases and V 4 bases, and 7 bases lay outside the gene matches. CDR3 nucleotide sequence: TGTGCCAGTAGTACACTCGGACAGGGGGGGAATCAGCCCCAGCATTTT. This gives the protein CASSTLGQGGNQPQHF.

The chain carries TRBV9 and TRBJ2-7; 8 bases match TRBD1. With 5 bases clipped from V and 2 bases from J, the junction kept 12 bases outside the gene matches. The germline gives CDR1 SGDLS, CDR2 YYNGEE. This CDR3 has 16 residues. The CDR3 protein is CASSPEGRTGTYEQYF. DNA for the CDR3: TGTGCCAGCAGTCCCGAGGGAAGGACAGGGACCTACGAGCAGTACTTC.

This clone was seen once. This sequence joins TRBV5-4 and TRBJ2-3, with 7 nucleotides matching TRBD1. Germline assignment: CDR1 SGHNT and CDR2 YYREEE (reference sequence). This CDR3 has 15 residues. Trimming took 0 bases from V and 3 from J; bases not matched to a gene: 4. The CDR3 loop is CASSLEGQPTDTQYF. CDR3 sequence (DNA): TGTGCCAGCAGCTTGGAGGGACAGCCGACAGATACGCAGTATTTT.

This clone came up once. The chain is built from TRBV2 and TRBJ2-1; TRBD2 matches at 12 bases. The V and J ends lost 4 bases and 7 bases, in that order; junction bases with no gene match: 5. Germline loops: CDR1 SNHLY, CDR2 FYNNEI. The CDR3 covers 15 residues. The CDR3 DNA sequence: TGTGCCAGCAGTGCCCGACTAGCGGGAGTGAATGAGCAGTTCTTC. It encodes CASSARLAGVNEQFF.

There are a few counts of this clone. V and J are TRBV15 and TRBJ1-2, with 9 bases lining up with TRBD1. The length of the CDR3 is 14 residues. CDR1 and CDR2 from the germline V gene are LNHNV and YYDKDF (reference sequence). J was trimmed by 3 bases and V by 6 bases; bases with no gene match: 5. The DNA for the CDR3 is TGTGCCACCAGGGAAGGACAGGGGTACTATGGCTACACCTTC. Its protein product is CATREGQGYYGYTF.

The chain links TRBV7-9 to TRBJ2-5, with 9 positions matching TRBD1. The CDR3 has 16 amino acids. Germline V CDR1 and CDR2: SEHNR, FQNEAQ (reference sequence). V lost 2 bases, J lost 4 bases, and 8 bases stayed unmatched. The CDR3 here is CASSLSWTGEGETQYF. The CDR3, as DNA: TGTGCCAGCAGCTTATCTTGGACAGGGGAGGGAGAGACCCAGTACTTC.